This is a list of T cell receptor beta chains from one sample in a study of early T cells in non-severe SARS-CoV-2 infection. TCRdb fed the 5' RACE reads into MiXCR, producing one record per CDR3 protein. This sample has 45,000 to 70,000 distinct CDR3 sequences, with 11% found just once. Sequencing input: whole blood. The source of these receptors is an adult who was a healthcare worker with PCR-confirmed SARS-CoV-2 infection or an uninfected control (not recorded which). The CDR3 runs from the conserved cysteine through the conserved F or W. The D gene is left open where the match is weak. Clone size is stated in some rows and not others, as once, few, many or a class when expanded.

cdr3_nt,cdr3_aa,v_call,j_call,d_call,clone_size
TGCAGCGTTGGGATAGCGGGCAATGAGCAGTTCTTC,CSVGIAGNEQFF,TRBV29-1,TRBJ2-1,TRBD2,NA
TGTGCCAGCAGTTTCGCCGGGGGCAATGAGCAGTTCTTC,CASSFAGGNEQFF,TRBV12-3/TRBV12-4,TRBJ2-1,NA,many
TGTGCCAGCAGCCAAAAACTAGCGGGGACCGGGGAGCTGTTTTTT,CASSQKLAGTGELFF,TRBV3-1,TRBJ2-2,TRBD2,few
TGTGCCAGCAGCGCCCAGACCGGGACTATAGCTTCCTACGAGCAGTACTTC,CASSAQTGTIASYEQYF,TRBV9,TRBJ2-7,TRBD2,NA
TGTGCCAGCAGTGAGCTCGCAACCGGCCGTCAGCCCCAGCATTTT,CASSELATGRQPQHF,TRBV2,TRBJ1-5,NA,few
TGTGCCACCTCCCTCTCGAGGAAGGAGACCCAGTACTTC,CATSLSRKETQYF,TRBV7-3,TRBJ2-5,NA,few
TGTGCCAGCAGCCCACGGACAGGGGTGAACACTGAAGCTTTCTTT,CASSPRTGVNTEAFF,TRBV11-2,TRBJ1-1,TRBD1,many
TGTGCAAGTCGCTTAAGTTTACCCGAGCGGTTCTTC,CASRLSLPERFF,TRBV12-2,TRBJ2-1,NA,few
TGTGCCAGCAGCCGGGGGACTAGCTACGAGCAGTACTTC,CASSRGTSYEQYF,TRBV3-1,TRBJ2-7,TRBD2,few
TGTGCCAGCAGTGAACTGACTAGCGGGTACAATGAGCAGTTCTTC,CASSELTSGYNEQFF,TRBV6-1,TRBJ2-1,TRBD2,medium-sized
TGCAGCGTACAGACAGTGGCCAGCGGGGGAAACATTCAGTACTTC,CSVQTVASGGNIQYF,TRBV29-1,TRBJ2-4,TRBD2,NA
TGTGCCAGCAGCTTAACCGGACAGGGCGCCAAAAACATTCAGTACTTC,CASSLTGQGAKNIQYF,TRBV7-2,TRBJ2-4,TRBD1,many
TGCAACCCCGAGGTACAGGGAACTCTTCAAGAGACCCAGTACTTC,CNPEVQGTLQETQYF,TRBV20-1,TRBJ2-5,NA,few
TGTGCCAGCAGCGGCTGGCCCTTGGGGACTAGCGGGAGTTTTGAGCAGTTCTTC,CASSGWPLGTSGSFEQFF,TRBV6-4,TRBJ2-1,TRBD2,many
TGCGCCAGCAGCTTGAATCGGGCAGGGGCGGATACGCAGTATTTT,CASSLNRAGADTQYF,TRBV5-1,TRBJ2-3,NA,many
TGCGCCAGCAGCCCCCAGGGACTATTTTACGAGCAGTACTTC,CASSPQGLFYEQYF,TRBV4-1,TRBJ2-7,TRBD2,NA
TGCGCCGGTAGGGACTGGACTAGCGGGAGCTCCTACGAGCAGTACTTC,CAGRDWTSGSSYEQYF,TRBV10-1,TRBJ2-7,TRBD2,many
TGTGCCACAAGAAGACTAGCGGACTACGAGCAGTACTTC,CATRRLADYEQYF,TRBV10-3,TRBJ2-7,TRBD2,NA
TGTGCCACCAGTGACCCCCCGGGCGGGAGTCGTGAGCAGTTCTTC,CATSDPPGGSREQFF,TRBV24-1,TRBJ2-1,TRBD2,many
TGTGCCAGCAGCCAGGGACTAGCGGGGGGGATTTGGCAGTTCTTC,CASSQGLAGGIWQFF,TRBV7-8,TRBJ2-1,TRBD2,few
TGCAGTGCTACTAGCGGGGGGTCGCTGAACACCGGGGAGCTGTTTTTT,CSATSGGSLNTGELFF,TRBV20-1,TRBJ2-2,TRBD2,many
TGCAGTGCTAGAGATGGGGCTAGCGGGAGGGCCGGGTACGAGCAGTACTTC,CSARDGASGRAGYEQYF,TRBV20-1,TRBJ2-7,TRBD2,few
TGTGCCAGCAGTTACGGGATACCGAGCTCCTATAATTCACCCCTCCACTTT,CASSYGIPSSYNSPLHF,TRBV6-2/TRBV6-3,TRBJ1-6,NA,few
TGTGCCAGCAGTGAAGTGGATGGAGAGACCCAGTACTTC,CASSEVDGETQYF,TRBV2,TRBJ2-5,NA,many
TGCGCCAGCAGCCAAGATAACCACGGGACAGACAATGAGCAGTTCTTC,CASSQDNHGTDNEQFF,TRBV4-1,TRBJ2-1,TRBD1,many
TGCGCCAGCAGCTTAACCCATGGGCGGGAGGATGAGCAGTTCTTC,CASSLTHGREDEQFF,TRBV5-1,TRBJ2-1,TRBD2,NA
TGTGCCAGCAGCCTCCAGGGGAAAGATAATTCACCCCTCCACTTT,CASSLQGKDNSPLHF,TRBV2,TRBJ1-6,NA,NA
TGTGCCAGCAGCGTAGAGTCCAGGGGGACCGGGGAGCTGTTTTTT,CASSVESRGTGELFF,TRBV9,TRBJ2-2,TRBD1,few
TGCAGTGCTAGCAGGCAGGGGCCTGAAGCTTTCTTT,CSASRQGPEAFF,TRBV20-1,TRBJ1-1,NA,NA
TGTGCCATCAGTGAGTCGATACCAGGGGCAAACATTCAGTACTTC,CAISESIPGANIQYF,TRBV10-3,TRBJ2-4,NA,NA
TGTGCCAGCAGTTTATACGATGAGCAGTTCTTC,CASSLYDEQFF,TRBV28,TRBJ2-1,NA,NA
TGTGCCTGGAGTCCCGGGGGCTATACCGGGGAGCTGTTTTTT,CAWSPGGYTGELFF,TRBV30,TRBJ2-2,NA,many
TGTGCCAGCAGCCCCCGCGGGGGAGCGTACGAGCAGTACTTC,CASSPRGGAYEQYF,TRBV9,TRBJ2-7,TRBD2,NA
TGCAGTGCTAGAACGATCACGGGACAGGCAAACACTGAAGCTTTCTTT,CSARTITGQANTEAFF,TRBV20-1,TRBJ1-1,TRBD1,few
TGCGCCAGCACGGACGGTAACACTGAAGCTTTCTTT,CASTDGNTEAFF,TRBV5-1,TRBJ1-1,NA,NA
TGTGCCAGCAGCCAACGAGAGGCCAGGGTGATAGAAAAACTGTTTTTT,CASSQREARVIEKLFF,TRBV3-1,TRBJ1-4,NA,few
TGTGCCAGCAGCCCACGAGGGTCGGTGACCGGGGAGCTGTTTTTT,CASSPRGSVTGELFF,TRBV5-6,TRBJ2-2,NA,few
TGCGCCAGCAGACACACTAGCGGACACACAGATACGCAGTATTTT,CASRHTSGHTDTQYF,TRBV5-1,TRBJ2-3,TRBD2,few
TGCGCCAGCAGTGAGTCGACGGCGGGGACAGGGACAGCTTTCTTT,CASSESTAGTGTAFF,TRBV10-1,TRBJ1-1,TRBD1,few
TGTGCCAGCAGCTTAGATCCGGGGACAGGGGACTACTATGGCTACACCTTC,CASSLDPGTGDYYGYTF,TRBV11-2,TRBJ1-2,TRBD1,NA
TGTGCCAGCAGCTTAGCAGAGTACAATGAGCAGTTCTTC,CASSLAEYNEQFF,TRBV7-6,TRBJ2-1,NA,many
TGCAGTGCTAGGGACACCAATCAGCCCCAGCATTTT,CSARDTNQPQHF,TRBV20-1,TRBJ1-5,NA,few
TGTGCCAGCAGCTTCTGGGGGAGGATGGATGGCTACACCTTC,CASSFWGRMDGYTF,TRBV7-2,TRBJ1-2,NA,NA
TGTGCCAGCAGGGTGGGTGGCTACGAGACAGATACGCAGTATTTT,CASRVGGYETDTQYF,TRBV12-3/TRBV12-4,TRBJ2-3,NA,few
TGTGCCGCCGGGACTAGCTTTGAGACCCAGTACTTC,CAAGTSFETQYF,TRBV2,TRBJ2-5,TRBD2,few
TGTGCCAGCAGCTCCCGCGAGGGGGCGGCTCAGCCCCAGCATTTT,CASSSREGAAQPQHF,TRBV7-2,TRBJ1-5,TRBD1,few
TGTGCCAGTCTGGAGGGGGGGAGGTCCTACAATGAGCAGTTCTTC,CASLEGGRSYNEQFF,TRBV19,TRBJ2-1,NA,many
TGTGCCAGCAGCTTAGGAAGGAGGGCGACAGATACGCAGTATTTT,CASSLGRRATDTQYF,TRBV7-2,TRBJ2-3,NA,few
TGTGCCTGGAGTGGGGGGACGTATCACATTATTTTC,CAWSGGTYHIIF,TRBV30,TRBJ2-7,NA,NA
TGTGCCAGCAGCAGAATCGACAGAAACACTGAAGCTTTCTTT,CASSRIDRNTEAFF,TRBV7-9,TRBJ1-1,NA,many
TGCAGTGCTCTGGCGGGAGTCAACACCGGGGAGCTGTTTTTT,CSALAGVNTGELFF,TRBV20-1,TRBJ2-2,TRBD2,few
TGTGCCAGCTCACCACTGACTAGCGGGAGCTCCTACAATGAGCAGTTCTTC,CASSPLTSGSSYNEQFF,TRBV18,TRBJ2-1,TRBD2,few
TGTGCCTGCCCCTCTCAAGTATACAGGGTTGGCTACACCTTC,CACPSQVYRVGYTF,TRBV30,TRBJ1-2,NA,NA
TGTGCCAGCGGGCGGGACAATCAGCCCCAGCATTTT,CASGRDNQPQHF,TRBV7-8,TRBJ1-5,NA,few